Shown below are 17 T cell receptor beta chains from a single sample sequenced in a study of breast tumors, draining lymph nodes, adjacent tissues. The lymph nodes were axillary draining lymph nodes from breast cancer patients. TCRdb reanalysed the multiplex PCR reads using MiXCR and keeps one entry per CDR3 protein. The sample includes 130,000 or so distinct CDR3 sequences, approximately 20% of them seen just once. Sequencing was done on a sample of axillary lymph node tissue. The receptors derive from a female donor with breast cancer. Some clones in this sample may be carry-over from other donors' samples.

On this clonotype itself: With a much larger clone just one base away, this may be a read error. J is TRBJ1-5 and V is TRBV4-3; 7 nucleotides line up with TRBD1. The CDR3 spans 16 residues. Germline CDR1 LGHNA, CDR2 YSLEER. CDR3 region: CASGQDFMTGRVPQHF. CDR3 bases: TGCGCCAGCGGCCAAGATTTTATGACAGGGAGGGTGCCCCAGCATTTT.

This clonotype was detected many times. This chain uses TRBV5-6 with TRBJ1-5; perhaps TRBD1 as D (5 bases). Germline V gene data show CDR1 as SGHDT and CDR2 as YYEEEE. The CDR3 sequence is 14 residues long. The V gene lost 0 bases and the J gene lost 3 bases, with 7 bases spanning the gap. Here the CDR3 reads CASSLAGPNQPQHF. DNA for the CDR3: TGTGCCAGCAGCTTGGCGGGACCCAATCAGCCCCAGCATTTT. The whole variable domain, filled in from reference TRBV5-6 and TRBJ1-5, reads DAGVTQSPTHLIKTRGQQVTLRCSPKSGHDTVSWYQQALGQGPQFIFQYYEEEERQRGNFPDRFSGHQFPNYSSELNVNALLLGDSALYLCASSLAGPNQPQHFGDGTRLSIL.

Regarding this clonotype: Relative to the germline gene, one junction end is altered; a read error may explain this. The chain joins TRBV10-3 to TRBJ2-1, with 10 bases that match TRBD2. Germline V lookup: CDR1 ENHRY, CDR2 SYGVKD. CDR3 length: 17 amino acids. CDR3 sequence: CAISESLAGVSYNGQLF. The CDR3 coding sequence is TGTGCCATCAGTGAGTCTCTAGCGGGAGTGTCCTACAATGGGCAGCTCTTC.

This clonotype was seen repeatedly, ten times or more. The gene calls are TRBV29-1 and TRBJ2-3, with 8 bases that match TRBD2. The CDR3 sequence is 16 residues long. V lost 8 bases to trimming and J lost 3 bases; unmatched junction nucleotides: 16. CDR1 is SQVTM, CDR2 ANQGSEA, per germline. In DNA form, the CDR3 reads TGCAGCCGAGGCGCGGGAGGTCGTTGTAGGACAGATACGCAGTATTTT. Its protein product is CSRGAGGRCRTDTQYF.

About this clonotype itself: It may be a read error: a sequence one base away is much more abundant. CDR3 in amino acids: CASSGAHEQYF. CDR3 nucleotide sequence: TGTGCCAGCAGTGGAGCCCACGAGCAGTACTTC. This rearrangement joins TRBV2 to TRBJ2-7; D remains unclear. Deletions cut 4 bases from V and 5 bases from J, with 6 bases between. CDR3 length equals 11 residues. Germline V lookup: CDR1 SNHLY, CDR2 FYNNEI.

For this clonotype: This may arise from a read error, as a much more abundant clone is one base away. The chain recombines TRBV12-3 or TRBV12-4 with TRBJ2-1; D perhaps matches TRBD1 (6 bases). This CDR3 contains 13 residues. Trimming removed 5 bases at V and 6 bases at J, with 11 bases between. In DNA, the CDR3 is TGTGCCAGCAGTGCGGCAGGGGTCAATGAGCAGTTCTTC. Translated: CASSAAGVNEQFF.

The chain recombines TRBV28 with TRBJ2-5; weak D call: TRBD1 (6 bases). Trimming took off 11 bases at V and 5 bases at J, with 15 bases between the two ends. In germline, CDR1 is MDHEN, CDR2 SYDVKM. CDR3 length: 12 amino acids. This CDR3 reads CARTTGSETQYF. The CDR3, as DNA: TGTGCCCGTACTACAGGGTCCGAGACCCAGTACTTC. Together with reference TRBV28 and TRBJ2-5, the CDR3 gives the full variable domain: DVKVTQSSRYLVKRTGEKVFLECVQDMDHENMFWYRQDPGLGLRLIYFSYDVKMKEKGDIPEGYSVSREKKERFSLILESASTNQTSMYLCARTTGSETQYFGPGTRLLVL.

This clonotype was detected once. No conserved phenylalanine or tryptophan is present at the end of the CDR3, so a read error is the likely explanation. The chain links TRBV19 to TRBJ1-5; 8 nucleotides match TRBD1. The germline V gene encodes CDR1 LNHDA and CDR2 SQIVND (reference sequence). This CDR3 has 17 amino acids. Germline trimming cut 3 bases from V and 2 bases from J; bases unmatched to any gene: 9. CDR3 in DNA: TGTGCCAGTAGTATCGCTATGACAGGGGTCGGCAATCAGCCCCAGCATTCT. Translating gives CASSIAMTGVGNQPQHS.

V is TRBV28 and J is TRBJ2-5; 7 bases map to TRBD1. The CDR3 is 15 residues long. The J segment lost 3 bases and the V segment lost 7 bases, leaving 11 bases of the junction unmatched. Germline assignment: CDR1 MDHEN and CDR2 SYDVKM. DNA of the CDR3: TGTGCCAGCAACGAACCCGGGACAGCCGAAGAGACCCAGTACTTC. Translation gives CASNEPGTAEETQYF.

A word on this clonotype: Being one base from a much bigger clone, this may be a read error. The V and J genes are TRBV4-3 and TRBJ1-3; tentative D call: TRBD1 (6 bases). The V and J ends lost 0 bases and 0 bases respectively, with 15 bases between them. CDR1 LGHNA and CDR2 YSLEER come from the germline V gene. This CDR3 has 18 residues. CDR3 loop: CASSQETLDSHSGNTIYF. Here the CDR3 DNA reads TGCGCCAGCAGCCAAGAGACACTGGACAGCCACTCTGGAAACACCATATATTTT.

This clonotype appeared many times. The chain combines TRBV25-1 with TRBJ1-2; D is perhaps TRBD1 (5 bases). The ends were cut back, 3 bases at V and 5 bases at J, with 10 bases in the middle. Germline-derived CDR1 and CDR2 are MGHDK and SYGVNS. The CDR3 sequence is 13 residues long. CDR3 in DNA: TGTGCCAGCAGTGATCAAGGGGTATATGGCTACACCTTC. Amino acids: CASSDQGVYGYTF.

This clonotype was detected many times. The V call is TRBV9, the J call TRBJ2-1, with 7 bases aligning to TRBD2. The germline CDR1 and CDR2 sequences are SGDLS and YYNGEE. With 3 bases clipped from V and 8 bases from J, the junction kept 2 bases outside the gene matches. The CDR3 extends over 12 amino acids. CDR3 region: CASSGAGDEQFF. CDR3 nucleotides: TGTGCCAGCAGCGGGGCGGGAGATGAGCAGTTCTTC. Looking up the rest from reference TRBV9 and TRBJ2-1 gives the full variable domain: DSGVTQTPKHLITATGQRVTLRCSPRSGDLSVYWYQQSLDQGLQFLIQYYNGEERAKGNILERFSAQQFPDLHSELNLSSLELGDSALYFCASSGAGDEQFFGPGTRLTVL.

A note on this clonotype: The junction departs from the called germline gene at one end, perhaps through a read error. The CDR3 region is CASSRENTGEPFF. The CDR3 nucleotides read TGCGCCAGCAGTCGGGAGAACACCGGGGAGCCGTTTTTT. The chain uses TRBV10-1 and TRBJ2-2, with D possibly matching TRBD2 (6 bases). This CDR3 contains 13 residues. Germline CDR1 reads WNHNN; CDR2 reads SYGVQD (reference sequence).

This clonotype was recorded at least ten times. V is TRBV11-2 and J is TRBJ2-5; TRBD1 might be the D (6 bases). V lost 5 bases and J lost 2, with 12 bases in between. The CDR3 totals 14 residues. Germline loops: CDR1 SGHAT, CDR2 FQNNGV. CDR3 DNA: TGTGCCAGCAGCGTAACAGGGTGGCAAGAGACCCAGTACTTC. As protein: CASSVTGWQETQYF.

This clonotype was seen repeatedly, ten times or more. The rearrangement links TRBV30 to TRBJ2-5, with D tentatively TRBD1 or TRBD2 (5 bases each). V lost 0 bases and J 5 bases, leaving 13 bases between the germline ends. The CDR3 totals 14 residues. Germline CDR1 GTSNPN, CDR2 SVGIG (reference sequence). CDR3 sequence: CAWSVGRTVETQYF. The CDR3 nucleotides are TGTGCCTGGAGTGTGGGGCGGACTGTTGAGACCCAGTACTTC.

This clonotype came up many times. This sequence joins TRBV15 and TRBJ2-3; 7 nucleotides line up with TRBD2. Germline V gene data show CDR1 as LNHNV and CDR2 as YYDKDF (reference sequence). V was clipped by 5 bases and J by 0 bases; unmatched bases: 2. CDR3 length: 14 amino acids. CDR3: CATSGGGSTDTQYF. CDR3 sequence (DNA): TGTGCCACCAGCGGGGGGGGGAGCACAGATACGCAGTATTTT.

The chain joins TRBV5-5 to TRBJ2-5; 11 bases match TRBD2. Trimming removed 0 bases from V and 0 bases from J; junction bases left unmatched: 4. There are 17 residues in the CDR3. Germline CDR1 reads SGHKS; CDR2 reads YYEKEE (reference sequence). CDR3 protein: CASSLVLAGGYQETQYF. The CDR3, as DNA: TGTGCCAGCAGCTTGGTGCTAGCGGGAGGTTACCAAGAGACCCAGTACTTC.